One sample yielded the 11 T cell receptor beta chains listed below, sequenced in a study of PD-1 blockade in classical Hodgkin lymphoma. Sequencing was performed with immunoSEQ multiplex PCR; in TCRdb, only in-frame clones are kept and a portion is missing. The sample yields approximately 23,000 clones, more than 85% seen once. Time point defined: newly diagnosed, previously untreated cHL patient sample. The authors purified CD4+ T cells from thawed PBMCs by magnetic negative selection. Material for sequencing was CD4+ T cells from blood. Receptors were obtained from a human donor with classical Hodgkin lymphoma.

The rearrangement joins TRBV7-6 to TRBJ2-5; weak D call: TRBD1 (5 bases). The germline V gene encodes CDR1 SGHVS and CDR2 FNYEAQ. This CDR3 is 15 amino acids long. Trimming took 2 bases from V and 1 from J, leaving 11 bases between them. CDR3 DNA sequence: TGTGCCAGCAGCTTAACAGGCCCCCCCCAAGAGACCCAGTACTTC. Amino acid sequence: CASSLTGPPQETQYF.

This clone was seen a handful of times. The rearrangement uses TRBV2 and TRBJ1-2; 7 nucleotides line up with TRBD1. The CDR3 sequence is 13 residues long. The ends lost 7 bases at V and 2 bases at J; junction bases unmatched: 4. Looked up from germline, CDR1 is SNHLY and CDR2 is FYNNEI. The CDR3 DNA reads TGTGCCAGCATACAGGGGAGAAACTATGGCTACACCTTC. It encodes CASIQGRNYGYTF.

The chain links TRBV4-2 to TRBJ1-4, with TRBD1 as a possible D gene (6 bases). Looked up from germline, CDR1 is LGHNA and CDR2 is YNFKEQ. CDR3 size: 16 residues. Trimming pared 0 bases from V and 6 bases from J, leaving 14 bases between. The chain's CDR3 is CASSQEGTGADEKLFF. CDR3 nucleotide sequence: TGTGCCAGCAGCCAAGAAGGGACGGGGGCGGATGAAAAACTGTTTTTT.

The chain couples TRBV6-1 to TRBJ1-2; D unresolved. V shed 1 base and J shed 1 base, with 7 bases lying between them. This CDR3 comprises 14 residues. CDR1 and CDR2 (germline): MNHNS, SASEGT. Written as DNA, the CDR3 is TGTGCCAGCAGTGAAGGAGGGTTTAACTATGGCTACACCTTC. As protein: CASSEGGFNYGYTF.

The V and J genes are TRBV2 and TRBJ2-2; perhaps D is TRBD1 or TRBD2 (5 bases each). V was pared by 6 bases and J by 4 bases, with 15 bases between. CDR1 SNHLY and CDR2 FYNNEI come from the germline V gene. The CDR3 is 15 amino acids. CDR3 nucleotide sequence: TGTGCCAGCAGGGGACGACTCTCGGGCACCGGGGAGCTGTTTTTT. It translates to CASRGRLSGTGELFF. The full variable domain, with the rest looked up from reference TRBV2 and TRBJ2-2, is EPEVTQTPSHQVTQMGQEVILRCVPISNHLYFYWYRQILGQKVEFLVSFYNNEISEKSEIFDDQFSVERPDGSNFTLKIRSTKLEDSAMYFCASRGRLSGTGELFFGEGSRLTVL.

The genes are TRBV6-5 and TRBJ2-7; D is possibly TRBD1 or TRBD2 (5 bases each). This CDR3 contains 12 residues. Germline V CDR1 and CDR2: MNHEY, SVGAGI. Deletions cut 6 bases from V and 6 bases from J, with 12 bases between. The CDR3 DNA reads TGTGCCAGCAGGACAGAGGGGAGCGAGCAGTACTTC. Protein product: CASRTEGSEQYF.

The J gene is TRBJ2-7, the V gene TRBV4-2, with 11 bases identical to TRBD2. In germline, CDR1 is LGHNA, CDR2 YNFKEQ. This CDR3 region has 16 residues. The junction had 10 bases not matched to a gene; V was cut back by 4 bases and J by 5 bases. CDR3 protein: CASSLTGTSGFHEQYF. In DNA, the CDR3 is TGTGCCAGCAGCCTGACCGGGACTAGCGGCTTCCACGAGCAGTACTTC.

The V call is TRBV7-2, the J call TRBJ2-5, with 8 bases aligning to TRBD1. The CDR3 length is 15 residues. Germline assignment: CDR1 SGHTA and CDR2 FQGNSA. With V trimmed by 1 base and J by 4 bases, 5 bases remained unmatched. CDR3 amino acids: CASSLGAGGTETQYF. The CDR3 DNA reads TGTGCCAGCAGCTTAGGAGCAGGGGGCACAGAGACCCAGTACTTC.

The chain carries TRBV5-4 and TRBJ2-5; D gene uncertain. The V and J ends lost 0 bases and 1 base respectively, with 7 bases between them. Germline CDR1 reads SGHNT; CDR2 reads YYREEE (reference sequence). The CDR3 runs 14 residues. CDR3 DNA: TGTGCCAGCAGCTTGGCCGGCAGCCAAGAGACCCAGTACTTC. Amino acids: CASSLAGSQETQYF. Using reference TRBV5-4 and TRBJ2-5 for the parts outside the CDR3, the full variable domain is ETGVTQSPTHLIKTRGQQVTLRCSSQSGHNTVSWYQQALGQGPQFIFQYYREEENGRGNFPPRFSGLQFPNYSSELNVNALELDDSALYLCASSLAGSQETQYFGPGTRLLVL.

The rearrangement links TRBV4-1 to TRBJ2-1; 7 bases align to TRBD1. The V segment lost 3 bases and the J segment 8 bases; nucleotides outside the gene matches: 7. The CDR3 extends over 14 amino acids. Germline values: CDR1 MGHRA, CDR2 YSYEKL. CDR3 protein: CASSQTGPFDEQFF. CDR3 nucleotide sequence: TGCGCCAGCAGCCAGACAGGGCCTTTCGATGAGCAGTTCTTC.

The chain links TRBV13 to TRBJ1-2, with D perhaps matching TRBD1 (5 bases). The V gene lost 5 bases and the J gene lost 3 bases, with 13 bases spanning the gap. The CDR3 runs to 14 residues. Germline CDR1 and CDR2: PRHDT and FYEKMQ (reference sequence). The CDR3 sequence: CASSPRDRYYGYTF. The CDR3 region has the DNA TGTGCCAGCAGCCCCAGGGACCGCTACTATGGCTACACCTTC. Complete variable domain (other parts from reference TRBV13 and TRBJ1-2): AAGVIQSPRHLIKEKRETATLKCYPIPRHDTVYWYQQGPGQDPQFLISFYEKMQSDKGSIPDRFSAQQFSDYHSELNMSSLELGDSALYFCASSPRDRYYGYTFGSGTRLTVV.